This TCR beta chain was observed in a study of T cell responses to AZD1222 COVID-19 vaccine. Germline lookup yields CDR1 SGHNT and CDR2 YYREEE (reference sequence). This CDR3 region has 16 residues. V lost 0 bases to trimming and J lost 8 bases; unmatched junction nucleotides: 8. TCRdb's copy holds only in-frame clones and misses some; the assay was immunoSEQ multiplex PCR. The repertoire consists of about 95,000 clones, with 85% to 90% occurring once and the leading ten covering roughly 4%. This clonotype was sampled from an adult in good health. The material was peripheral blood, obtained on day 0 of AZD1222 vaccination. The V call is TRBV5-4, the J call TRBJ1-2, with 12 bases aligning to TRBD1. The DNA of the CDR3 is TGTGCCAGCAGCTTGGGAGCGGGACAGGGGGCCGAGGGCTACACCTTC. Translated, it gives CASSLGAGQGAEGYTF.